These T cell receptor beta chains were read from a single sample in a study of T cells in Graves' hyperthyroidism and ophthalmopathy. TCRdb processed the multiplex PCR reads anew with MiXCR; each CDR3 protein has one entry. The table includes 640,000 or so distinct CDR3 sequences, roughly 15% detected once. The sequenced material came from blood. The receptors were gathered from a woman between 40 and 50 years old with Graves' ophthalmopathy. Both conserved end residues are trimmed from each CDR3.

TRBV10-2,TRBJ1-3,ASSEGWRSGNTIY
TRBV28,TRBJ1-5,ASREIRTVSNQPQH
TRBV27,TRBJ2-7,ASSLKRGAHEQY
TRBV11-2,TRBJ2-7,ASSWDRGGGEQY
TRBV19,TRBJ2-7,ASTNREHEQY
TRBV28,TRBJ2-2,ASSTINTGGTGELF
TRBV12-3/TRBV12-4,TRBJ1-1,ASMTLTEAF
TRBV12-3/TRBV12-4,TRBJ2-5,ASSLNPEETQY
TRBV19,TRBJ2-1,ASRPRGHGGEQF
TRBV2,TRBJ2-7,ASNDYEQY
TRBV28,TRBJ2-7,ASSPLAGGYEQY
TRBV12-3/TRBV12-4,TRBJ2-7,ASSAAGYEQY
TRBV12-3/TRBV12-4,TRBJ1-5,ASRRRQNQPQH
TRBV28,TRBJ2-7,ASSLAPGSPSYEQY
TRBV7-2,TRBJ1-2,ASSRTGVHGYT
TRBV27,TRBJ1-5,ASSRRQSGNQPQH
TRBV11-1,TRBJ2-2,ASSLDWDTGELF
TRBV7-3,TRBJ2-5,ASSKMGPGSGETQY
TRBV30,TRBJ2-7,AWSSLAVPYEQY
TRBV12-3/TRBV12-4,TRBJ1-1,ASSPQGATEAF